This T cell receptor beta chain was retrieved from a study of T cells after yellow fever vaccination. About the research overall: The authors prepared low-cell-number fractions using SMART-Seq v4 Ultra Low Input.

This clonotype has at least ten counts. Its matching antigen is unknown. In making TCR cDNA, 5'RACE template switching added a universal primer site and UMIs to it. Via MiXCR, TCRdb re-called the 5' RACE reads, giving one row per CDR3 protein. Of a few hundred thousand distinct CDR3 sequences listed, over 4% are singletons. Germline V gives CDR1 MNHEY, CDR2 SVGEGT. The CDR3 contains 14 residues. The V segment lost 4 bases and the J segment 2 bases; nucleotides outside the gene matches: 3. Overall study results and limits: Boosting was followed by the reappearance of most primary-vaccination clones (roughly 96% CD4, about 90% CD8). High-abundance clonotypes from the bulk population could contaminate FACS-sorted repertoires.

Sequences were derived from PBMCs, sampled 5 days after the yellow fever booster vaccination. The chain couples TRBV6-2 or TRBV6-3 to TRBJ2-7; 9 bases are a match to TRBD2. The sequence was obtained from a young man who received the YFV17D yellow fever vaccine. Here the CDR3 reads CASSSRLAAYEQYF. DNA for the CDR3: TGTGCCAGCAGTTCCAGACTAGCGGCCTACGAGCAGTACTTC.